The clone carrying this T cell receptor beta chain is a singleton in its sample. No antigen is known for it. The source of the sample is a study of shared clonotypes between healthy human individuals. Study overall: Each donor contributed plates that comprised three CD4 naive, three CD4 memory, two CD8 naive and one CD8 memory. General observations from the study: The naive CD4 repertoires of several donors were compared, and approximately 5% of clonotypes were shared. Investigators expected sequencing depth to affect clonotype sharing among donors.

Unmatched junction bases numbered 9, after V lost 3 bases and J lost 5 bases. This CDR3 spans 15 amino acids. Germline V CDR1 and CDR2: SQVTM, ANQGSEA. Assay runs were performed at deep level. Measured with immunoSEQ multiplex PCR; TCRdb has only the in-frame clones, and not every one. The sample lists more than 2 million clones; approximately 95% were seen once. What was sequenced was naive CD4+ T cells sorted from blood. Subset noted: CD45RA+ positively selected. V is TRBV29-1 and J is TRBJ2-7; 11 nucleotides agree with TRBD2. The TCR comes from a man younger than 35 in good health. This CDR3 reads CSVELLTSGVNEQYF. For the CDR3, the DNA is TGCAGCGTTGAGCTCCTGACTAGCGGGGTCAACGAGCAGTACTTC.